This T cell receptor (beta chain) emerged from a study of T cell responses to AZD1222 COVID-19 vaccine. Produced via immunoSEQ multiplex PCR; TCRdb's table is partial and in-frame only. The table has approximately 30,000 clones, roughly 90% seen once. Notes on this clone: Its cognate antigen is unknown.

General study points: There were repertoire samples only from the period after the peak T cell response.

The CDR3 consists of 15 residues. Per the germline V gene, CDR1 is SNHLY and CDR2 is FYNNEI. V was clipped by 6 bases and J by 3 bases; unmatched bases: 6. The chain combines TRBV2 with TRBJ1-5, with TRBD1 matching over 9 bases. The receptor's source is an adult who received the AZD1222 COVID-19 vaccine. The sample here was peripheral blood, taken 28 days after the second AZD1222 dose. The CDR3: CASRIRTGDNQPQHF. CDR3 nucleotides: TGTGCCAGCAGGATCCGGACAGGGGACAATCAGCCCCAGCATTTT. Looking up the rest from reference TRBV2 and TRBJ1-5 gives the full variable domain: EPEVTQTPSHQVTQMGQEVILRCVPISNHLYFYWYRQILGQKVEFLVSFYNNEISEKSEIFDDQFSVERPDGSNFTLKIRSTKLEDSAMYFCASRIRTGDNQPQHFGDGTRLSIL.